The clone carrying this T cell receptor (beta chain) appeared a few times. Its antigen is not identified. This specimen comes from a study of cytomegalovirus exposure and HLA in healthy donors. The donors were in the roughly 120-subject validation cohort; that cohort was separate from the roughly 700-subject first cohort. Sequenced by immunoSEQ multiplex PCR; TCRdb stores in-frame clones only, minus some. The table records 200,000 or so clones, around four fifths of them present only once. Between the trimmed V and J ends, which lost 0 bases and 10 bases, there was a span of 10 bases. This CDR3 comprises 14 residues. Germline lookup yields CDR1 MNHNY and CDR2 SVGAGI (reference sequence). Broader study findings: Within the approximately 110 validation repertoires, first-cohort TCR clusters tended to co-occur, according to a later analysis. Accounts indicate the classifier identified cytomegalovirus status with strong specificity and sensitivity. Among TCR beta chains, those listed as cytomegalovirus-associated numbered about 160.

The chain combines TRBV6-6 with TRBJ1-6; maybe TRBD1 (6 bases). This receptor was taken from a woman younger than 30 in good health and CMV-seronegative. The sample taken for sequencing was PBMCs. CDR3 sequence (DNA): TGTGCCAGCAGTTACTCGTCAGGGGACTCACCCCTCCACTTT. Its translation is CASSYSSGDSPLHF.